One sample yielded the 22 T cell receptor beta chains listed below, sequenced in a study of OX40 agonist ivuxolimab in advanced cancers. Profiling relied on immunoSEQ multiplex PCR, and the TCRdb table lists in-frame clones only, not all of them. The data hold approximately 74,000 clones, with approximately 85% observed a single time. Sequenced here: CD4+ or CD8+ T cells sorted from blood, sampled in a trial of the OX40 agonist ivuxolimab. The receptor source for this set is an adult with an advanced solid tumor such as melanoma, head and neck, liver or kidney cancer.

This sequence joins TRBV5-4 and TRBJ2-3; 7 nucleotides line up with TRBD2. The CDR3 contains 15 residues. Germline V CDR1 and CDR2: SGHNT, YYREEE (reference sequence). V gave up 0 bases and J gave up 2 bases; unmatched junction bases: 3. The CDR3 coding sequence is TGTGCCAGCAGCTTGGAGACTAGCCCCACAGATACGCAGTATTTT. Translated, it gives CASSLETSPTDTQYF.

This chain joins TRBV2 and TRBJ1-4; no firm D call. The CDR3 spans 14 residues. Trimming took off 2 bases at V and 8 bases at J, with 12 bases between the two ends. Germline V CDR1 and CDR2: SNHLY, FYNNEI. CDR3 residues: CASSERRRDEKLFF. The CDR3 DNA sequence: TGTGCCAGCAGTGAAAGACGGCGAGACGAAAAACTGTTTTTT.

The V call is TRBV7-9, the J call TRBJ2-7; TRBD1 matches 8 bases. This CDR3 spans 14 amino acids. Trimming cost V 0 bases and J 7 bases; bases outside gene matches: 5. Germline V CDR1 and CDR2: SEHNR, FQNEAQ (reference sequence). This chain's CDR3 is CASSLAVTGEEQYF. The CDR3 region has the DNA TGTGCCAGCAGCTTAGCAGTGACAGGGGAAGAGCAGTACTTC.

The rearrangement uses TRBV27 and TRBJ2-7; D remains ambiguous. Germline V CDR1 and CDR2: MNHEY, SMNVEV (reference sequence). Trimming shortened V by 7 bases and J by 0 bases, and 13 bases separated the two germline ends. The CDR3 has 14 residues. The CDR3 nucleotides read TGTGCCAGCATGGTTAGCTTGAGCTCCTACGAGCAGTACTTC. This codes for CASMVSLSSYEQYF.

The CDR3 is CASSLLAGYSTGELFF. For the CDR3, the DNA is TGTGCCAGCAGTTTACTAGCGGGGTACAGCACCGGGGAGCTGTTTTTT. V and J are TRBV27 and TRBJ2-2; 9 nucleotides agree with TRBD2. With 2 bases clipped from V and 4 bases from J, the junction kept 5 bases outside the gene matches. Germline V gene lookup returns CDR1 MNHEY and CDR2 SMNVEV (reference sequence). This CDR3 region has 16 residues.

This chain joins TRBV30 and TRBJ2-3; TRBD2 aligns across 11 bases. Germline CDR1 GTSNPN, CDR2 SVGIG (reference sequence). V gave up 0 bases and J gave up 5 bases; unmatched junction bases: 28. This CDR3 has 23 residues. Here the CDR3 reads CAWSVLPHYGSGRAPARGDTQYF. As DNA, the CDR3 is TGTGCCTGGAGTGTACTCCCTCACTATGGTAGCGGGAGGGCCCCAGCCCGGGGAGATACGCAGTATTTT.

This clone was seen just once. This chain joins TRBV7-3 and TRBJ2-1; no clear D gene. The V gene lost 5 bases and the J gene lost 0 bases, with 11 bases spanning the gap. CDR1 and CDR2 from the germline V gene are SGHTA and FQGTGA. The CDR3 has 15 amino acids. CDR3 loop: CASSPGRSSYNEQFF. CDR3 DNA sequence: TGTGCCAGCAGCCCCGGTCGGAGCTCCTACAATGAGCAGTTCTTC.

The V call is TRBV6-1, the J call TRBJ2-7; a weak D match, TRBD1 (5 bases). V lost 3 bases and J 3 bases, leaving 15 bases between the germline ends. The CDR3 is 15 residues long. Germline CDR1 MNHNS, CDR2 SASEGT. The CDR3 protein is CASSDHGDSFYEQYF. CDR3 sequence (DNA): TGTGCCAGCAGTGATCATGGAGACAGCTTCTACGAGCAGTACTTC.

In nucleotides, the CDR3 is TGTGCCAGTAGTATGCTGGGGGTCACTGAAGCTTTCTTT. Its translation: CASSMLGVTEAFF. The chain joins TRBV19 to TRBJ1-1, with D possibly TRBD1 on 5 matching bases. V lost 3 bases, J lost 4 bases, and 9 bases lay in between. Germline V gives CDR1 LNHDA, CDR2 SQIVND (reference sequence). The CDR3 is made up of 13 amino acids.

This clone showed up just a few times. V is TRBV7-3 and J is TRBJ2-3; TRBD2 aligns across 8 bases. The CDR3 spans 17 residues. Germline V gene lookup returns CDR1 SGHTA and CDR2 FQGTGA. The V and J ends lost 0 bases and 1 base, in that order; junction bases with no gene match: 6. The CDR3 spells CASSLTRGVQRTDTQYF. Here the CDR3 DNA reads TGTGCCAGCAGCTTAACGCGGGGGGTCCAACGCACAGATACGCAGTATTTT.

The chain couples TRBV9 to TRBJ2-1; D uncertain. This CDR3 has 13 residues. The V gene's germline CDR1 is SGDLS and CDR2 YYNGEE. V was cut by 0 bases and J by 7 bases, with 8 bases left in between. CDR3 amino acids: CASSVADGNEQFF. The CDR3 coding sequence is TGTGCCAGCAGCGTAGCGGATGGGAATGAGCAGTTCTTC. The variable domain in full, with the rest retrieved from reference TRBV9 and TRBJ2-1, is DSGVTQTPKHLITATGQRVTLRCSPRSGDLSVYWYQQSLDQGLQFLIQYYNGEERAKGNILERFSAQQFPDLHSELNLSSLELGDSALYFCASSVADGNEQFFGPGTRLTVL.

The gene calls are TRBV5-1 and TRBJ1-6; D unclear. Trimming stripped 1 base from V and 6 bases from J, with 17 bases between. Germline assignment: CDR1 SGHRS and CDR2 YFSETQ. The CDR3 sequence is 17 residues long. Written as DNA, the CDR3 is TGCGCCAGCAGCTTGTCAAACGCCGGGAGCCCTAATTCACCCCTCCACTTT. Translated: CASSLSNAGSPNSPLHF.

CDR3 residues: CASSFRSTGPGLEQYF. For the CDR3, the DNA is TGCGCCAGCAGCTTCCGTTCGACAGGGCCGGGTCTCGAGCAGTACTTC. This sequence joins TRBV5-1 and TRBJ2-7, with 7 bases identical to TRBD1. This CDR3 is built from 16 residues. The germline V gene has CDR1 SGHRS and CDR2 YFSETQ. After removal of 2 bases from V and 6 bases from J, the junction contained 14 bases not matched to a gene. Full variable domain (remainder filled in from reference TRBV5-1 and TRBJ2-7): KAGVTQTPRYLIKTRGQQVTLSCSPISGHRSVSWYQQTPGQGLQFLFEYFSETQRNKGNFPGRFSGRQFSNSRSEMNVSTLELGDSALYLCASSFRSTGPGLEQYFGPGTRLTVT.

The gene calls are TRBV2 and TRBJ1-5; D gene unclear. Trimming pared 6 bases from V and 3 bases from J, leaving 6 bases between. The CDR3 contains 12 residues. CDR1 and CDR2 from the germline V gene are SNHLY and FYNNEI. The CDR3 coding sequence is TGTGCCAGCAGACGAACCAATCAGCCCCAGCATTTT. It codes for CASRRTNQPQHF.

In its sample, this clone was seen once. V gene TRBV9 combines with J gene TRBJ1-1; 8 nucleotides match TRBD1. V shed 0 bases, J shed 1 base, and the junction held 5 bases outside the gene matches. The CDR3 is 16 residues long. Germline-derived CDR1 and CDR2 are SGDLS and YYNGEE. The CDR3 nucleotides read TGTGCCAGCAGCGTAGAGCCAGGGGGCTCGAACACTGAAGCTTTCTTT. Protein sequence: CASSVEPGGSNTEAFF.

This clone appeared a single time. The chain is built from TRBV19 and TRBJ2-5; D possibly uses TRBD1 or TRBD2 (6 bases each). V lost 4 bases, J lost 2 bases, and 17 bases lay in between. The CDR3 consists of 16 residues. Germline V gene data show CDR1 as LNHDA and CDR2 as SQIVND (reference sequence). CDR3 coding DNA: TGTGCCAGTAGTAGGGGACGACTAGGGGGGCAAGAGACCCAGTACTTC. This gives the protein CASSRGRLGGQETQYF.

Here the CDR3 reads CASSLELGPEAFF. CDR3 bases: TGTGCCAGCAGCTTGGAGTTGGGTCCTGAAGCTTTCTTT. V usage is TRBV5-5 and J usage is TRBJ1-1; D gene uncertain. The CDR3 contains 13 residues. Germline V gene lookup returns CDR1 SGHKS and CDR2 YYEKEE (reference sequence). V was shortened by 0 bases and J by 6 bases, with 9 bases between the two germline ends.

CDR3 nucleotide sequence: TGTGCCAGCAGCTTTCGGACTAGCGGAAATGAGCAGTTCTTC. Encoded protein: CASSFRTSGNEQFF. The chain uses TRBV7-2 and TRBJ2-1; TRBD2 agrees at 10 bases. This CDR3 comprises 14 residues. Germline V gene lookup returns CDR1 SGHTA and CDR2 FQGNSA. J gave up 7 bases and V 3 bases, and 3 bases lay outside the gene matches. The complete variable domain, with remaining parts taken from reference TRBV7-2 and TRBJ2-1, reads GAGVSQSPSNKVTEKGKDVELRCDPISGHTALYWYRQSLGQGLEFLIYFQGNSAPDKSGLPSDRFSAERTGGSVSTLTIQRTQQEDSAVYLCASSFRTSGNEQFFGPGTRLTVL.

The gene calls are TRBV29-1 and TRBJ1-1; 7 bases line up with TRBD1. The CDR3 sequence is 13 residues long. Germline trimming cut 6 bases from V and 0 bases from J; bases unmatched to any gene: 4. Looked up from germline, CDR1 is SQVTM and CDR2 is ANQGSEA. The CDR3 coding sequence is TGCAGCGTGGCAGACAGGGTGAACACTGAAGCTTTCTTT. As protein: CSVADRVNTEAFF.

The genes are TRBV5-1 and TRBJ2-1, with D unclear. The CDR3 loop spans 13 amino acids. V was trimmed by 0 bases and J by 10 bases, leaving 11 bases between them. Germline CDR1 reads SGHRS; CDR2 reads YFSETQ. The CDR3 DNA is TGCGCCAGCAGCTTGGGCGGAATAGGGGAGCAGTTCTTC. It specifies CASSLGGIGEQFF.

The rearrangement uses TRBV21-1 and TRBJ1-2. TRBV21-1 is termed a pseudogene. CDR3 length: 12 amino acids. The CDR3 reads CASSKGDGGYTF. The CDR3 DNA reads as TGTGCCAGCAGCAAAGGAGATGGTGGCTACACCTTC.

The chain employs TRBV7-6 and TRBJ2-1, with TRBD1 as a possible D gene (8 bases). The CDR3 length is 15 residues. The V and J ends lost 5 bases and 7 bases respectively, with 18 bases between them. The germline V gene has CDR1 SGHVS and CDR2 FNYEAQ. The CDR3 bases are TGTGCCAGCAGCCAAGCCAACAGGGGGGGGAATGAGCAGTTCTTC. Translating gives CASSQANRGGNEQFF.